These 26 T cell receptor beta chains share one sample of origin, sequenced in a study of breast tumors, draining lymph nodes, adjacent tissues. TCRdb passed the multiplex PCR reads through MiXCR, listing each CDR3 protein once. This sample yields 160,000 or so distinct CDR3 sequences, of which roughly a third are seen a single time; 3.8% belongs to the top ten. Axillary draining lymph nodes of breast cancer patients supplied the node samples. The sample comprised axillary lymph node tissue. The receptors shown here come from a female donor with breast cancer. Some clones in this sample may be carry-over from other donors' samples.

The chain carries TRBV5-6 and TRBJ1-2; D not certain. Between the trimmed V and J ends, which lost 0 bases and 4 bases, there was a span of 7 bases. Germline V lookup: CDR1 SGHDT, CDR2 YYEEEE. The CDR3 contains 13 residues. This CDR3 reads CASSLARGYGYTF. CDR3 bases: TGTGCCAGCAGCTTGGCACGGGGCTATGGCTACACCTTC.

This chain links TRBV6-6 with TRBJ2-3; D could derive from TRBD1 or TRBD2 (6 bases each). The V end was cut by 7 bases, the J end by 5 bases, with 19 bases between. CDR1 and CDR2 (germline): MNHNY, SVGAGI (reference sequence). The CDR3 contains 15 residues. The DNA of the CDR3 is TGTGCCAGCACCCCAGGGGTGCGGGGAATAGATACGCAGTATTTT. The encoded protein is CASTPGVRGIDTQYF.

This clonotype was recorded at least ten times. The gene calls are TRBV9 and TRBJ2-5; D could derive from TRBD1 or TRBD2 (6 bases each). Germline V gene sequence: CDR1 SGDLS, CDR2 YYNGEE. V lost 2 bases and J 5 bases, leaving 10 bases between the germline ends. There are 13 residues in the CDR3. The CDR3 nucleotides are TGTGCCAGCAGCGTCGGGGGCCGGGAGACCCAGTACTTC. Encoded protein: CASSVGGRETQYF.

The sample holds many counts of this clonotype. This sequence joins TRBV5-1 and TRBJ2-1; no clear D. Germline-derived CDR1 and CDR2 are SGHRS and YFSETQ. V was cut by 7 bases and J by 4 bases, with 18 bases left in between. This CDR3 is 15 amino acids long. The DNA for the CDR3 is TGCGCCAGCTCCCCCGACCGGACCACATACAATGAGCAGTTCTTC. Its protein is CASSPDRTTYNEQFF.

V gene TRBV5-8 combines with J gene TRBJ2-5; unclear D gene. With 4 bases removed from V and 2 bases from J, the gap between germline ends came to 12 bases. CDR3 length: 14 residues. In germline, CDR1 is SGHTS, CDR2 YDEGEE. The CDR3 here is CASSPSTPQETQYF. CDR3 nucleotides: TGTGCCAGCAGCCCGAGTACACCACAAGAGACCCAGTACTTC. Full variable domain (outside the CDR3, taken from reference TRBV5-8 and TRBJ2-5): EAGVTQSPTHLIKTRGQQATLRCSPISGHTSVYWYQQALGLGLQFLLWYDEGEERNRGNFPPRFSGRQFPNYSSELNVNALELEDSALYLCASSPSTPQETQYFGPGTRLLVL.

This clonotype occurred many times. Possible read error: a much larger clone is one base away. J is TRBJ2-6 and V is TRBV9; maybe TRBD1 (5 bases). The CDR3 is 16 residues long. CDR1 and CDR2 (germline): SGDLS, YYNGEE. The DNA of the CDR3 is TGTGCCAGCAGCGCGTCGATCACCTCTGGGGCCAACGCCCTGACTTTC. Its translation: CASSASITSGANALTF.

This clonotype was detected ten times or more. CDR3 DNA: TGCAGTGCTAGAGATTTCGGGACAGGGAGGTACGAGCAGTACTTC. Its translation: CSARDFGTGRYEQYF. This chain links TRBV20-1 with TRBJ2-7; TRBD1 matches at 9 bases. V shed 0 bases, J shed 4 bases, and the junction held 7 bases outside the gene matches. Germline CDR1 is DFQATT and CDR2 is SNEGSKA (reference sequence). This CDR3 contains 15 residues.

This clonotype was counted ten times or more. The chain is built from TRBV27 and TRBJ1-2; TRBD1 is a possible D gene (5 bases). Looked up from germline, CDR1 is MNHEY and CDR2 is SMNVEV (reference sequence). V dropped 5 bases and J dropped 0 bases, with 16 bases sitting between them. The CDR3 sequence is 16 residues long. CDR3 nucleotides: TGTGCCAGCAGTCGCCGGGCAGGGATATCTAACTATGGCTACACCTTC. As protein: CASSRRAGISNYGYTF.

This clonotype was seen many times. This chain links TRBV19 with TRBJ1-6; 8 positions agree with TRBD1. Germline V gene sequence: CDR1 LNHDA, CDR2 SQIVND (reference sequence). The CDR3 is 14 amino acids. J was trimmed by 6 bases and V by 9 bases; bases with no gene match: 7. The CDR3 reads CASVGQGVNSPLHF. For the CDR3, the DNA is TGTGCCAGCGTCGGACAGGGAGTTAATTCACCCCTCCACTTT.

This clonotype has a count of ten or more. The rearrangement uses TRBV9 and TRBJ1-2; 10 nucleotides match TRBD1. This CDR3 is built from 14 residues. Germline V gene data show CDR1 as SGDLS and CDR2 as YYNGEE. J was trimmed by 6 bases and V by 0 bases; bases with no gene match: 2. CDR3 protein: CASSVGGQGNGYTF. The CDR3 coding sequence is TGTGCCAGCAGCGTAGGGGGACAGGGGAATGGCTACACCTTC.

Ten or more counts support this clonotype. This chain joins TRBV19 and TRBJ2-3, with TRBD2 matching over 7 bases. The CDR3 runs to 13 residues. After removal of 5 bases from V and 6 bases from J, the junction contained 5 bases not matched to a gene. The germline CDR1 and CDR2 sequences are LNHDA and SQIVND (reference sequence). The CDR3 sequence: CASSPSRGDTQYF. The CDR3 region has the DNA TGTGCCAGTAGTCCATCGCGGGGGGATACGCAGTATTTT. The full variable domain, its missing parts supplied by reference TRBV19 and TRBJ2-3, is DGGITQSPKYLFRKEGQNVTLSCEQNLNHDAMYWYRQDPGQGLRLIYYSQIVNDFQKGDIAEGYSVSREKKESFPLTVTSAQKNPTAFYLCASSPSRGDTQYFGPGTRLTVL.

Comments on this clonotype: The junction and the germline gene differ at one end; a read error may be behind it. The gene calls are TRBV20-1 and TRBJ1-6, with no clear D. The CDR3 extends over 13 amino acids. Germline CDR1 and CDR2: DFQATT and SNEGSKA (reference sequence). The CDR3 DNA follows: TGCAGTGCGCGGAAAGGCTTTGATTCACCCCCCCACTTT. It translates to CSARKGFDSPPHF.

This clonotype came up a few times. This sequence joins TRBV13 and TRBJ1-1; D may be TRBD1 (6 bases). This CDR3 is 17 amino acids long. Deletions cut 6 bases from V and 0 bases from J, with 20 bases between. Looked up from germline, CDR1 is PRHDT and CDR2 is FYEKMQ (reference sequence). CDR3 nucleotide sequence: TGTGCCAGCAGTCTCGGGGGGGCAGGGTGGGTGAACACTGAAGCTTTCTTT. Translation: CASSLGGAGWVNTEAFF. The full variable domain, its missing parts supplied by reference TRBV13 and TRBJ1-1, is AAGVIQSPRHLIKEKRETATLKCYPIPRHDTVYWYQQGPGQDPQFLISFYEKMQSDKGSIPDRFSAQQFSDYHSELNMSSLELGDSALYFCASSLGGAGWVNTEAFFGQGTRLTVV.

This clonotype showed up many times. J is TRBJ2-3 and V is TRBV6-5, with D possibly TRBD1 on 5 matching bases. The germline gives CDR1 MNHEY, CDR2 SVGAGI. The CDR3 runs to 17 residues. The ends were cut back, 0 bases at V and 1 base at J, with 14 bases in the middle. CDR3 sequence (DNA): TGTGCCAGCAGTTACTCACGGACAAGGAGCCGCACAGATACGCAGTATTTT. Its translation is CASSYSRTRSRTDTQYF.

The sample holds many counts of this clonotype. V usage is TRBV3-1 and J usage is TRBJ1-2; TRBD1 agrees at 8 bases. The CDR3 runs to 14 residues. Germline V lookup: CDR1 LGHDT, CDR2 YNNKEL (reference sequence). V dropped 4 bases and J dropped 4; count of bases not matched to a gene: 5. CDR3 loop: CASSPAGTGYGYTF. CDR3 in DNA: TGTGCCAGCAGCCCCGCTGGGACAGGCTATGGCTACACCTTC.

The genes are TRBV7-2 and TRBJ1-1; no clear D. Trimming took 2 bases from V and 5 from J, leaving 9 bases between them. The CDR3 runs 13 residues. In germline, CDR1 is SGHTA, CDR2 FQGNSA. The CDR3 DNA reads as TGTGCCAGCAGCTTATCTGGGGTTACTGAAGCTTTCTTT. As protein: CASSLSGVTEAFF.

This clonotype was recorded at least ten times. The CDR3 protein is CASSPEANQPQHF. For the CDR3, the DNA is TGCGCCAGCAGCCCTGAGGCCAATCAGCCCCAGCATTTT. The rearrangement uses TRBV5-1 and TRBJ1-5; D call uncertain. The CDR3 consists of 13 residues. V was shortened by 4 bases and J by 3 bases, with 8 bases between the two germline ends. Germline values: CDR1 SGHRS, CDR2 YFSETQ.

At least ten counts were recorded for this clonotype. This sequence joins TRBV5-1 and TRBJ2-3, with a possible D match to TRBD1 (8 bases). The CDR3 totals 16 residues. Germline values: CDR1 SGHRS, CDR2 YFSETQ. Trimming removed 0 bases from V and 4 bases from J, with 15 bases in between. Here the CDR3 DNA reads TGCGCCAGCAGCTTGGCAGGGGGCGCGGGGGCAGATACGCAGTATTTT. It yields the protein CASSLAGGAGADTQYF.

The chain combines TRBV19 with TRBJ1-1; D perhaps matches TRBD1 (5 bases). V lost 6 bases to trimming and J lost 0 bases, with 20 bases between them. This CDR3 region has 17 residues. Germline values: CDR1 LNHDA, CDR2 SQIVND (reference sequence). CDR3: CASRSRGEGRMNTEAFF. The CDR3 region has the DNA TGTGCCAGTAGGTCCCGCGGGGAGGGGCGAATGAACACTGAAGCTTTCTTT.

This clonotype was seen at least ten times. This chain uses TRBV19 with TRBJ1-3; maybe TRBD1 (5 bases). The CDR3 runs to 12 residues. V was cut by 10 bases and J by 2 bases, with 9 bases left in between. Germline V lookup: CDR1 LNHDA, CDR2 SQIVND (reference sequence). The CDR3 loop is CATGTTGNTIYF. CDR3 DNA: TGTGCCACCGGGACGACTGGAAACACCATATATTTT.

This clonotype has more than one count but fewer than ten. CDR3 in amino acids: CASSQLGGLAKNIQYF. CDR3 sequence (DNA): TGTGCCAGCAGCCAGCTGGGGGGCCTAGCCAAAAACATTCAGTACTTC. The V call is TRBV14, the J call TRBJ2-4; D might be TRBD1 or TRBD2, each matching 6 bases. Germline CDR1 is SGHDN and CDR2 is FVKESK. Trimming removed 3 bases from V and 0 bases from J, with 12 bases in between. This CDR3 has 16 residues.

This clonotype has only a few counts. This chain links TRBV30 with TRBJ1-1; maybe TRBD1 (5 bases). Deletions cut 3 bases from V and 7 bases from J, with 9 bases between. Germline CDR1 is GTSNPN and CDR2 is SVGIG (reference sequence). The CDR3 is made up of 11 amino acids. The CDR3 here is CAWSREVEAFF. Here the CDR3 DNA reads TGTGCCTGGAGCAGGGAGGTTGAAGCTTTCTTT.

A note on this clonotype: This may be a read error, as it is one base from a much larger clone. The rearrangement links TRBV28 to TRBJ2-5; perhaps D is TRBD1 or TRBD2 (5 bases each). V lost 6 bases and J lost 5, with 19 bases in between. The CDR3 extends over 15 amino acids. The germline V gene has CDR1 MDHEN and CDR2 SYDVKM. The CDR3 DNA is TGTGCCAGCAGCAGGGCAGGACTCATGAGGGAGACCCAGTACTTC. Protein product: CASSRAGLMRETQYF.

The chain links TRBV9 to TRBJ2-3, with D tentatively TRBD2 (5 bases). Germline values: CDR1 SGDLS, CDR2 YYNGEE. V gave up 4 bases and J gave up 11 bases, with 20 bases separating them. The CDR3 length is 14 residues. In DNA, the CDR3 is TGTGCCAGCAGCCCGAACCTCGGGGTTAATGAGCAGTATTTT. Amino acids: CASSPNLGVNEQYF.

This rearrangement joins TRBV30 to TRBJ1-4, with a weak D call TRBD1 (5 bases). V was cut by 8 bases and J by 13 bases, with 11 bases left in between. Germline values: CDR1 GTSNPN, CDR2 SVGIG (reference sequence). The CDR3 loop spans 9 amino acids. The CDR3: CATQGRLFF. The CDR3 DNA is TGTGCCACTCAGGGCAGACTGTTTTTT.

This clonotype was counted at least ten times. A junction end diverges from the germline sequence, so it may reflect a read error. The chain employs TRBV7-2 and TRBJ1-3; D is unclear. The CDR3 is 12 amino acids. Germline assignment: CDR1 SGHTA and CDR2 FQGNSA. The CDR3 is CASTLGGNTIYF. The CDR3 DNA reads TGTGCCAGCACCTTAGGGGGAAACACCATATATTTT.